Listed below are T cell receptor beta chains from one sample, sequenced in a study of blood T cells in healthy people across ages. TCRdb fed the 5' RACE reads into MiXCR, producing one record per CDR3 protein. The repertoire holds 800,000 to 950,000 distinct CDR3 sequences, roughly 29% seen once, with roughly 10% in the top ten. The same data also contributed to another study, on T cells of mothers and their children.

Sequenced material: blood. The receptors shown here come from a woman between 40 and 55 years old in good health. Each CDR3 is given with its conserved first and last residue.

J,V,CDR3
TRBJ2-1,TRBV4-2,CASSQDWVGGRNEQFF
-,TRBV10-3,CAISEDREFEQYF
TRBJ1-3,TRBV19,CASSKPDRGGNTIYF
TRBJ2-7,TRBV28,CASSFIGIPGAVEQYF
TRBJ2-7,TRBV7-2,CASSGTSGAYEQYF
TRBJ2-5,TRBV27,CASSSQGRRQETQYF
TRBJ1-3,TRBV7-9,CASSPGKSSGNTIYF
TRBJ1-6,TRBV4-3,CASSQDPVGDYNSPLHF
TRBJ1-2,TRBV4-3,CASSRDKTDCIGYTF
TRBJ1-2,TRBV28,CASSFVGPSNYGYTF
TRBJ1-4,TRBV27,CASSYRGHTNEKLFF
TRBJ2-3,TRBV5-1,CASSLSIGQMGTDTQYF
TRBJ1-2,TRBV18,CASSPGRGVYNGYTF
TRBJ2-2,TRBV12-3/TRBV12-4,CASRDRVAGELFF
TRBJ2-5,TRBV4-3,CASSQDWRGDTQYF
TRBJ2-6,TRBV29-1,CSVLTQGFLSGANVLTF
TRBJ1-2,TRBV5-1,CASSLSQTGHYTF
TRBJ2-5,TRBV16,CASSRDYKETQYF
TRBJ2-1,TRBV2,CASRKTAPEQFF
TRBJ2-1,TRBV2,CASSEALQLLFKGAEQFF
TRBJ1-5,TRBV12-3/TRBV12-4,CASSPWDRDQPQHF
TRBJ2-1,TRBV7-9,CASSTKTSGFYNEQFF